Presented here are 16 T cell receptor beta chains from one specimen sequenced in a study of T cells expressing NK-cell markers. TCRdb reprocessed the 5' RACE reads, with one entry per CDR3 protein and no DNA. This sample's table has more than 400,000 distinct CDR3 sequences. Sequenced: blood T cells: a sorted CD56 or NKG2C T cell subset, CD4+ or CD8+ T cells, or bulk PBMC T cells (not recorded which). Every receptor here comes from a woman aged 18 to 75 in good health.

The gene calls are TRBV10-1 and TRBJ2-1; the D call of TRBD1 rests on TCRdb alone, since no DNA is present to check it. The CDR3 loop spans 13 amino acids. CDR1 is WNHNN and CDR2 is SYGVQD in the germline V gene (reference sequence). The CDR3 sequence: CASSGQGGIEQFF.

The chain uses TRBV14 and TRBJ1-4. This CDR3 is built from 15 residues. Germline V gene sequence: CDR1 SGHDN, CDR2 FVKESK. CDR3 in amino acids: CASRLDGSTNEKLFF. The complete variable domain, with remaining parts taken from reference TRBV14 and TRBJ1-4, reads EAGVTQFPSHSVIEKGQTVTLRCDPISGHDNLYWYRRVMGKEIKFLLHFVKESKQDESGMPNNRFLAERTGGTYSTLKVQPAELEDSGVYFCASRLDGSTNEKLFFGSGTQLSVL.

The CDR3: CASSIRGNTGELFF. V and J are TRBV5-1 and TRBJ2-2; the D call from TCRdb, TRBD1, cannot be confirmed without DNA. Germline lookup yields CDR1 SGHRS and CDR2 YFSETQ. The CDR3 runs to 14 residues.

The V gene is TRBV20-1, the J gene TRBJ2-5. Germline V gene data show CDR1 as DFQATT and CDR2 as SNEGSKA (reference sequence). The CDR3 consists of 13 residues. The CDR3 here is CSARGRLSETQYF.

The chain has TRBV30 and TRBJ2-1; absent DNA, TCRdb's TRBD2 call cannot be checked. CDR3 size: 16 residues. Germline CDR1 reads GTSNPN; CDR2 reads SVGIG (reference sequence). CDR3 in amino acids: CAWRRRLARLEDEQFF.

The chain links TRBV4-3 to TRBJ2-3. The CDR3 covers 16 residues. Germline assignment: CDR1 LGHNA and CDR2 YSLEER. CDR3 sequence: CASSQDVGLVRDTQYF.

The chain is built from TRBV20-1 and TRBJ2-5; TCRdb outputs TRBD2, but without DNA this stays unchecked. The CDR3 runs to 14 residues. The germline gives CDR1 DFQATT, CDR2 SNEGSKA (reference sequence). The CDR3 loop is CSAPPLAEQETQYF.

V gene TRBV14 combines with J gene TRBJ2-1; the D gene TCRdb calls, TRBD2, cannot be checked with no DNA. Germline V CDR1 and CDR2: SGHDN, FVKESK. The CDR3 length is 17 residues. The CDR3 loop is CASSPYKGLAGVYEQFF. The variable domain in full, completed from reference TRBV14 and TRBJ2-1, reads EAGVTQFPSHSVIEKGQTVTLRCDPISGHDNLYWYRRVMGKEIKFLLHFVKESKQDESGMPNNRFLAERTGGTYSTLKVQPAELEDSGVYFCASSPYKGLAGVYEQFFGPGTRLTVL.

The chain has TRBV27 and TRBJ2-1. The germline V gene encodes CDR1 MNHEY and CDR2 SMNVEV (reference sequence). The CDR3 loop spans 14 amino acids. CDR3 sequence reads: CASSLLISWGEQFF.

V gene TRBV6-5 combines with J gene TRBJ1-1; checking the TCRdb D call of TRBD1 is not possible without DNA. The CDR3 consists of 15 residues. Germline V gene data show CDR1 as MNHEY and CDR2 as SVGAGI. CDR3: CASSYGQGGNTEAFF.

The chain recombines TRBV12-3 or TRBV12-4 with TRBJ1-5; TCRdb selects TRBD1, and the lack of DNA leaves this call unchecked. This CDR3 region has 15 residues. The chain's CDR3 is CASSLTGWVGQPQHF.

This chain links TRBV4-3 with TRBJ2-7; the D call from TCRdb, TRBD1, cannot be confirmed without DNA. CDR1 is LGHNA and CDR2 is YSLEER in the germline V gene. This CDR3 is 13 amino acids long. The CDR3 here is CASSKTGGYEQYF.

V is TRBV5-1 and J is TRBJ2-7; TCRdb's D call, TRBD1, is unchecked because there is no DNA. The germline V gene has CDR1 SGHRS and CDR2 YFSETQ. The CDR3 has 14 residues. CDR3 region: CASSLEVTVYEQYF. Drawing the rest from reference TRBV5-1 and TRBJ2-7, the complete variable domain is KAGVTQTPRYLIKTRGQQVTLSCSPISGHRSVSWYQQTPGQGLQFLFEYFSETQRNKGNFPGRFSGRQFSNSRSEMNVSTLELGDSALYLCASSLEVTVYEQYFGPGTRLTVT.

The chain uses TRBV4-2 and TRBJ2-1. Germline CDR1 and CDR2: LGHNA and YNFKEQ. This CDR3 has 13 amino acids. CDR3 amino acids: CASSQERPNEQFF.

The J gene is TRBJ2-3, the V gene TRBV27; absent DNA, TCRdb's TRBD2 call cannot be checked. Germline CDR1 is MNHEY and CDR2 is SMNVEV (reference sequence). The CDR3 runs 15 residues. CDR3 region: CASSPRLAGLGTQYF.

The CDR3 is CASSSGLAITGELFF. The chain is built from TRBV7-2 and TRBJ2-2; TCRdb designates TRBD2, a call that cannot be tested without DNA. Germline V gene sequence: CDR1 SGHTA, CDR2 FQGNSA. The CDR3 covers 15 residues.